The entry that follows covers one TCR beta chain sequence. Each donor supplied approximately 10 milliliters of peripheral blood. The germline gives CDR1 MGHRA, CDR2 YSYEKL. This CDR3 contains 13 residues. The germline V and J ends were trimmed by 3 bases and 2 bases, with 5 bases remaining between them. Primers used in a second PCR of roughly 7 to 11 cycles were a sample-barcoded 5' primer and a J-beta primer mix. TCRdb re-called the 5' RACE reads through MiXCR, storing one row per CDR3 protein. The table records hundreds of thousands of distinct CDR3 sequences, 58% of them present only once. This sample stems from a study of blood T cells in healthy people across ages.

The chain uses TRBV4-1 and TRBJ1-5, with D uncertain. The sample comprised blood. This receptor was obtained from a man in his 60s in good health. CDR3: CASSHMGNQPQHF. CDR3 in DNA: TGCGCCAGCAGCCATATGGGCAATCAGCCCCAGCATTTT.